This TCR beta chain was captured by sequencing in a study of early T cells in non-severe SARS-CoV-2 infection. Study-wide results and caveats: Missing private and CD4 specificities, VDJdb matching favored anti-spike CD8 responses.

This clonotype was counted a few times. Its antigen is as yet unknown. Individual cDNA molecules each received unique molecular identifiers attached to them. A single record per CDR3 protein comes from TCRdb applying MiXCR to the 5' RACE reads. The sample carries tens of thousands of distinct CDR3 sequences, over 10% recorded once. Germline V gene sequence: CDR1 GTSNPN, CDR2 SVGIG (reference sequence). V lost 6 bases and J lost 4; bases outside the gene matches: 7. This CDR3 is built from 14 residues. The starting material was whole blood, obtained at baseline. The V gene is TRBV30, the J gene TRBJ2-2; 8 positions match TRBD2. The sequence came from an adult who was a healthcare worker with PCR-confirmed SARS-CoV-2 infection or an uninfected control (not recorded which). The CDR3 sequence is CACKAGVGTGELFF. DNA of the CDR3: TGTGCCTGTAAAGCGGGAGTGGGCACCGGGGAGCTGTTTTTT.